This record covers a single T cell receptor beta chain. Its specific antigen is unknown. The CDR3 end is not reached by the read, which stops 3 residues before it; the germline J gene fills it in. Every participant had a single incident cervical HPV16 infection, and women with prevalent HPV16 infections were excluded. Cervical HPV DNA was detected with MY09/MY11 PCR, and genotyping was done with dot-blot hybridization. Approximately 15 mL of heparinized blood was centrifuged, after which the buffy coat was aliquoted, frozen at -30 degrees C, and then stored at -80 degrees C. QIAGEN kits were used to extract genomic DNA from buffy coat specimens. TCR beta CDR3 regions were amplified by multiplex PCR using the immunoSEQ assay from an average of approximately 1,200 ng genomic DNA per sample. To correct primer bias, the assay used a complete synthetic TCR repertoire to set an amplification baseline. Amplicons were sequenced on the Illumina platform. As for how the authors treated the data: Sequences were error-corrected by clustering with frequency ratios and a modified nearest-neighbor algorithm, then analyzed in the immunoSEQ Analyzer with IMGT gene definitions. At each rarefaction depth, TCR richness and evenness were averaged across 20 rarefaction repeats, and samples with fewer sequences than that depth were excluded. Wilcoxon rank sum tests with FDR correction were used to compare V, D and J gene relative abundances between the groups. In the blinded duplicates, the intraclass correlation was approximately 96% for TCR richness and averaged about 80% across 55 to 75 gene segments. TCRdb mirrors the immuneACCESS table, restricted to in-frame sequences. Some clones are absent from its copies; in checked studies, under half trace to an unresolved V gene, and the reason for the others is unknown. The V and J calls and clone size were taken over from that table, and D and trimming were inferred from the DNA. This specimen's table enumerates some 40,000 clones. The ten largest clones represent about 6% of the sample.

The record originates from a study of T cells in women clearing cervical HPV infection (dated by TCRdb to the late 2010s). Study-level background: Cases were about two dozen women with histologically confirmed HPV16-related CIN3 or worse, including a couple of invasive cancers. Controls were approximately 25 women whose single incident HPV16 infection cleared within 12 months without precancer or cancer developing. Blood from cases was collected at the visit where the lesion was first found, while blood from controls was collected once the infection could no longer be detected. Among cases, blood sampling came a median of approximately 150 days after lesion detection, with an interquartile range of roughly 80 to 220 days. HLA typing was available for only a few women, so HLA type could not be excluded as a confounder. Nested within Costa Rica's Guanacaste HPV Natural History Study, an exploratory proof-of-principle case-control study compared TCR repertoires across cervical HPV16 outcomes. Cases were matched to controls by age within five years and by the year the sample was collected. A median age of nearly 35 years was observed in cases versus 37 to 45 in controls, and no significant differences in baseline characteristics were found. The parent cohort enrolled about 10,000 women aged 18 or older in Guanacaste, Costa Rica, during about 1992 to 1994 and followed them for approximately seven years. As quality controls, five blinded duplicates were added to each group, bringing the total to roughly 60 samples made up of approximately 50 participants and some 10 replicates. Broader findings and caveats from the paper: CIN3+ cases had significantly higher TCR repertoire richness than controls across sequencing depths, but evenness did not differ between the groups. Lower TRBV6-7 relative abundance was observed in cases than in controls (around 0.1% versus 0.15%; Bonferroni P = 0.0008). Because the number of T cells in each sample was unknown, differences in richness could reflect differing T-cell content rather than repertoire biology. The cross-sectional design could not show whether the associations came before the infection or were a result of it, and neither effector/memory subsets nor HPV-specific T cells were isolated. Cases were distinguished from controls with an estimated AUC of roughly 0.82 by random forest classifiers combining richness and V gene abundances.

CDR1 SGHAT and CDR2 FQNNGV were looked up in the germline V gene. Counted from cysteine to phenylalanine, this CDR3 has 13 amino acids. Shown are 30 bases from within the CDR3, in frame from base 1. Trimming leaves V shorter by 4 bases and J shorter by 5 bases, with the junction holding 2 bases beyond the gene matches. This sequence originates from a woman aged 18 to 75 with a cervical HPV16 infection that either progressed to CIN3+ or cleared (not recorded which). Here the chain combines TRBV11-2 and TRBJ2-1, and 7 junctional nucleotides match TRBD2. Material for sequencing was blood buffy coat. The CDR3 DNA, read in part, is TGTGCCAGCAGCTCCGGGACTAACAATGAG. The encoded protein is CASSSGTNNE. In full, the CDR3 reads CASSSGTNNEQFF.